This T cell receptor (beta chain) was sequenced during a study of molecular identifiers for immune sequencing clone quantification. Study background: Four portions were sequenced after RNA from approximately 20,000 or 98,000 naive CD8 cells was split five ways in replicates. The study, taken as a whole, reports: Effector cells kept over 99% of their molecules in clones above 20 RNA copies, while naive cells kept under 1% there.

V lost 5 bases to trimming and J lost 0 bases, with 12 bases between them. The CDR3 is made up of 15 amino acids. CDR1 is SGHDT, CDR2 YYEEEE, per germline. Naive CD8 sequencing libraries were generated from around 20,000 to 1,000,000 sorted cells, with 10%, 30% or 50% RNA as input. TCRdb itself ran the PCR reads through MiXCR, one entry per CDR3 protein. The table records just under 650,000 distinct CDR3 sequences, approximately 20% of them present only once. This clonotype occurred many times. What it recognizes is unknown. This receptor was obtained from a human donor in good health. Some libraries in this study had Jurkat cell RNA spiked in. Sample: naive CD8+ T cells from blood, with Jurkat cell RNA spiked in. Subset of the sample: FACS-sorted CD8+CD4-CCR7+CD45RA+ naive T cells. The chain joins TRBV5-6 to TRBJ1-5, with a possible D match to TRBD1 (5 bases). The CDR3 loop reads CASSYRDGSNQPQHF. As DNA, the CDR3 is TGTGCCAGCAGTTACCGGGACGGTAGCAATCAGCCCCAGCATTTT.